This T cell receptor (beta chain) was recorded in a study of PD-L1 blockade in urothelial cancer. This clone was counted between two and nine times. Time point of the sample: pretreatment peripheral blood. The CDR3 spans 14 residues. The V gene end was trimmed by 7 bases and the J gene end by 1 base; junction bases not matched to a gene: 5. Germline V gene lookup returns CDR1 MNHNS and CDR2 SASEGT. Sequencing used immunoSEQ multiplex PCR; TCRdb keeps in-frame clones, though not all of them. The sample contains 58,000 or so clones, around 81% of which appear only once. The source is a man in his sixties or seventies with urothelial cancer. The material sequenced was PBMCs, taken around atezolizumab (anti-PD-L1) treatment. The chain combines TRBV6-1 with TRBJ1-2, with 8 bases fitting TRBD1. For the CDR3, the DNA is TGTGCCAGCACGTGGGACAGGAGTAACTATGGCTACACCTTC. It is translated as CASTWDRSNYGYTF.